This T cell receptor (beta chain) originates from a study of cytomegalovirus exposure and HLA in healthy donors. Study-wide findings and caveats: The HLA-A and HLA-B alleles of most subjects were reportedly predicted accurately from TCR beta sequences.

In regard to this clone: The antigen remains undetermined. Other DNA sequences in this sample translate to the same CDR3.

60 Vbeta and 13 Jbeta primers were used in PCR. Sequencing was performed with immunoSEQ multiplex PCR; in TCRdb, only in-frame clones are kept and a portion is missing. The sample records roughly 110,000 clones, 70% to 80% being singletons. The ends lost 2 bases at V and 4 bases at J; junction bases unmatched: 1. The CDR3 consists of 15 residues. Germline V gives CDR1 SGDLS, CDR2 YYNGEE. This TCR derives from a female donor in good health and CMV-seronegative. The chain carries TRBV9 and TRBJ2-5, with TRBD2 matching 14 bases. The sequenced sample was PBMCs. As DNA, the CDR3 is TGTGCCAGCAGCGTCGGACTAGCGGGAGGAGAGACCCAGTACTTC. Encoded protein: CASSVGLAGGETQYF.